This T cell receptor beta chain was sequenced during a study of PD-1 blockade in classical Hodgkin lymphoma. Study-wide results and caveats: Baseline diversity resembling that of newly diagnosed patients was seen in complete responders.

TCRdb keeps only in-frame clones here, not all; method: immunoSEQ multiplex PCR. The sample records some 100,000 clones, roughly 90% being singletons. CDR3 length: 15 residues. Germline CDR1 is SGHRS and CDR2 is YFSETQ. With 3 bases clipped from V and 4 bases from J, the junction kept 10 bases outside the gene matches. As for this clone: No antigen is known for it.

Every patient was affected by relapse after autologous stem cell transplantation, while exposure to brentuximab vedotin was not uniform. The starting material was peripheral blood mononuclear cells (PBMCs), obtained at baseline. V usage is TRBV5-1 and J usage is TRBJ2-7; 7 bases fit TRBD1. This sequence was found in a human donor with classical Hodgkin lymphoma. The CDR3 is CASSSGQALLYEQYF. CDR3 nucleotides: TGCGCCAGCAGCTCAGGACAGGCGCTCTTATACGAGCAGTACTTC.